The source of this T cell receptor beta chain is a study of neurological immune-mediated disorders. TCRdb reprocessed the 5' RACE reads via MiXCR and lists one record per CDR3 protein. The table lists around 80,000 distinct CDR3 sequences, around a tenth of them singletons, with about 2% in the top ten. This clonotype was recorded many times. Germline loops: CDR1 SNHLY, CDR2 FYNNEI. V shed 4 bases and J shed 6 bases, with 4 bases lying between them. The CDR3 runs 12 residues. This TCR was recovered from a man aged 40-50 years in good health. V and J are TRBV2 and TRBJ1-6; unclear D gene. Sequencing used PBMCs. CDR3 amino acids: CASSGINSPLHF. CDR3 DNA: TGTGCCAGCAGTGGCATTAATTCACCCCTCCACTTT.